This T cell receptor beta chain is drawn from a study of blood T cell repertoires in COVID-19. This clone was observed a few times. The CDR3 runs 16 residues. CDR1 LNHDA and CDR2 SQIVND come from the germline V gene (reference sequence). The V gene end was trimmed by 2 bases and the J gene end by 3 bases; junction bases not matched to a gene: 7. Measured with immunoSEQ multiplex PCR; TCRdb has only the in-frame clones, and not every one. Here the sample spans fewer than 300,000 clones, about 85% being singletons. The chain employs TRBV19 and TRBJ2-7; 10 bases align to TRBD1. This TCR was sampled from a human donor with COVID-19, enrolled during active disease. The donor label of this sample is uncertain. Sequences were obtained from peripheral blood. CDR3 coding DNA: TGTGCCAGTAGTATACAGTTTGGGACAGGGGTCTACGAGCAGTACTTC. Translated, it gives CASSIQFGTGVYEQYF. The whole variable domain, filled in from reference TRBV19 and TRBJ2-7, reads DGGITQSPKYLFRKEGQNVTLSCEQNLNHDAMYWYRQDPGQGLRLIYYSQIVNDFQKGDIAEGYSVSREKKESFPLTVTSAQKNPTAFYLCASSIQFGTGVYEQYFGPGTRLTVT.